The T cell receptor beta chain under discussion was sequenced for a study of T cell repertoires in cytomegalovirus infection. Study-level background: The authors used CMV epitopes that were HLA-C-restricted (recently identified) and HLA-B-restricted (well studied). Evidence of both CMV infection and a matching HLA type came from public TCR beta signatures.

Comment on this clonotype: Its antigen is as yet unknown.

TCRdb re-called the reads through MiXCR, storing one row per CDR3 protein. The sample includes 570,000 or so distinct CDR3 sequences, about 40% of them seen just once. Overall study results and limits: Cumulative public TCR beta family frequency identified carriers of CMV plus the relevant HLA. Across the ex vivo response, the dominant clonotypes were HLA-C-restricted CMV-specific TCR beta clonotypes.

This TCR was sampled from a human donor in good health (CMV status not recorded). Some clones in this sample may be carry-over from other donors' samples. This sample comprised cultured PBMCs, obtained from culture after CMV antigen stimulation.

The CDR3 sequence is CASSMFQGKANYGYTF. CDR3 coding DNA: TGTGCCAGTAGTATGTTCCAGGGGAAGGCTAACTATGGCTACACCTTC. J is TRBJ1-2 and V is TRBV19; TRBD1 might be the D (6 bases). V lost 3 bases and J lost 0, with 14 bases in between. From germline, CDR1 is LNHDA and CDR2 SQIVND (reference sequence). This CDR3 has 16 amino acids.